Presented here are 11 T cell receptor beta chains from one specimen sequenced in a study of blood T cells in healthy people across ages. For the second PCR, which ran for about 7 to 11 cycles, a sample-barcoded 5' primer and a J-beta primer mix were used. TCRdb redid the calling of the 5' RACE reads with MiXCR, one entry per CDR3 protein. The table lists around 800,000 distinct CDR3 sequences, around 24% of them singletons. The data were also submitted as part of a second study, on T cells of mothers and their children.

The sequencing sample was made of blood. These receptors all come from a boy between 5 and 17 years old in good health.

This clonotype was seen more than once but under ten times. This chain connects TRBV7-9 to TRBJ1-1; no clear D. The germline V gene encodes CDR1 SEHNR and CDR2 FQNEAQ (reference sequence). With 7 bases removed from V and 8 bases from J, the gap between germline ends came to 14 bases. The CDR3 consists of 12 residues. The chain's CDR3 is CASTTRWEEAFF. Written as DNA, the CDR3 is TGTGCCAGCACCACCAGGTGGGAGGAAGCTTTCTTT.

This clonotype was detected a few times. The genes are TRBV12-5 and TRBJ1-4; D gene ambiguous. The CDR3 sequence is 10 residues long. Germline CDR1 is LGHNT and CDR2 is FRNRAP. V lost 6 bases to trimming and J lost 8 bases, with 4 bases between them. The DNA of the CDR3 is TGTGCTAGTGGACCCGAAAAACTGTTTTTT. It is translated as CASGPEKLFF.

This clonotype occurred a few times. The chain uses TRBV7-2 and TRBJ2-5, with 7 bases identical to TRBD1. CDR3 size: 15 residues. Per the germline V gene, CDR1 is SGHTA and CDR2 is FQGNSA. The junction had 8 bases not matched to a gene; V was cut back by 5 bases and J by 2 bases. The CDR3 loop is CASSPQRGLQETQYF. As DNA, the CDR3 is TGTGCCAGCAGCCCACAGAGGGGGCTGCAAGAGACCCAGTACTTC.

Only a few counts were recorded for this clonotype. The CDR3 nucleotides are TGTGCCAGCAGTGACGCGATAGCGGGGGGGCATGAGCAGTTCTTC. This codes for CASSDAIAGGHEQFF. This chain connects TRBV2 to TRBJ2-5, with TRBD2 identical over 11 bases. Judging by the DNA end, TRBJ2-1 fits better; the J call may be wrong. Germline CDR1 reads SNHLY; CDR2 reads FYNNEI. This CDR3 has 15 residues.

This clonotype was detected only a few times. V usage is TRBV27 and J usage is TRBJ1-2, with TRBD1 identical over 12 bases. V trimming: 8 bases; J trimming: 7 bases; junction bases outside the gene matches: 14. Per the germline V gene, CDR1 is MNHEY and CDR2 is SMNVEV (reference sequence). The CDR3 has 16 residues. The CDR3 spells CASGTNPGQGASGYTF. The CDR3, as DNA: TGTGCCAGCGGAACAAATCCGGGACAGGGGGCTAGTGGCTACACCTTC.

The rearrangement links TRBV5-1 to TRBJ2-5; a weak D match, TRBD2 (6 bases). Germline CDR1 is SGHRS and CDR2 is YFSETQ. The CDR3 has 17 amino acids. Trimming removed 0 bases from V and 0 bases from J, with 15 bases in between. DNA of the CDR3: TGCGCCAGCAGCTTGGGGGGGGACGGCCGGTACCAAGAGACCCAGTACTTC. Residues: CASSLGGDGRYQETQYF.

This chain uses TRBV28 with TRBJ2-1, with 11 positions matching TRBD2. The junction had 7 bases not matched to a gene; V was cut back by 5 bases and J by 7 bases. The CDR3 contains 15 residues. Germline CDR1 MDHEN, CDR2 SYDVKM. The CDR3, as DNA: TGTGCCAGCAGTCTCACTAGCGGGGGCCGGAATGAGCAGTTCTTC. It encodes CASSLTSGGRNEQFF. The variable domain in full, completed from reference TRBV28 and TRBJ2-1, reads DVKVTQSSRYLVKRTGEKVFLECVQDMDHENMFWYRQDPGLGLRLIYFSYDVKMKEKGDIPEGYSVSREKKERFSLILESASTNQTSMYLCASSLTSGGRNEQFFGPGTRLTVL.

The V call is TRBV4-1, the J call TRBJ2-1, with 8 bases aligning to TRBD1. With 9 bases clipped from V and 3 bases from J, the junction kept 13 bases outside the gene matches. The CDR3 loop spans 16 amino acids. The germline CDR1 and CDR2 sequences are MGHRA and YSYEKL. The CDR3: CASSNPTGDRYNEQFF. CDR3 in DNA: TGCGCCAGTAGCAACCCGACAGGGGATCGCTACAATGAGCAGTTCTTC.

This clonotype was found a few times. This chain connects TRBV15 to TRBJ2-5, with no clear D. V was cut by 1 base and J by 1 base, with 16 bases left in between. Germline CDR1 and CDR2: LNHNV and YYDKDF (reference sequence). This CDR3 spans 17 amino acids. The DNA for the CDR3 is TGTGCCACCAGCAGAGGTTCCCGGATGGGCCTCCAAGAGACCCAGTACTTC. It specifies CATSRGSRMGLQETQYF.

V gene TRBV2 combines with J gene TRBJ1-4; no reliable D call. CDR3 size: 14 residues. Trimming removed 9 bases from V and 1 base from J, with 12 bases in between. The germline V gene encodes CDR1 SNHLY and CDR2 FYNNEI. CDR3: CARGPGRTNEKLFF. The DNA of the CDR3 is TGTGCCAGAGGCCCCGGGCGAACTAATGAAAAACTGTTTTTT.

The chain couples TRBV10-3 to TRBJ2-7; D may correspond to TRBD1 or TRBD2 (5 bases each). The CDR3 is 15 residues long. Trimming took off 2 bases at V and 2 bases at J, with 13 bases between the two ends. CDR1 is ENHRY and CDR2 is SYGVKD in the germline V gene. This CDR3 is CAISEAQGRTYEQYF. The CDR3 nucleotides are TGTGCCATCAGTGAGGCTCAGGGACGGACCTACGAGCAGTACTTC.